The rows below give T cell receptor beta chains drawn from one sample of a study of shared clonotypes between healthy human individuals. Assay: immunoSEQ multiplex PCR; the TCRdb copy retains only in-frame clones and omits some. Of about 2,200,000 clones in the sample, 90% to 95% were seen once. Material: naive CD8+ T cells from PBMCs. The source of these receptors is a man between 18 and 29 years old in good health. Some clones in this sample may be carry-over from other donors' samples. The CDR3 runs from the conserved cysteine through the conserved F or W. The order of the fields is D gene, V gene, J gene, clone size, CDR3 DNA, CDR3 protein. A D gene is named only where the DNA matches it firmly. Where a row states a size, it is once, few, many or the class of an expanded clone; other rows omit it.

D gene: TRBD1; V gene: TRBV5-3; J gene: TRBJ1-5; clone size: -; CDR3 DNA: TGTGCCAGAAGCTTGGGGACAGGGCCCGGGAATCAGCCCCAGCATTTT; CDR3 protein: CARSLGTGPGNQPQHF
D gene: -; V gene: TRBV7-9; J gene: TRBJ2-3; clone size: -; CDR3 DNA: TGTGCCAGCAGCCCCCCCAGGTCTGGCACAGATACGCAGTATTTT; CDR3 protein: CASSPPRSGTDTQYF
D gene: TRBD1; V gene: TRBV9; J gene: TRBJ2-7; clone size: -; CDR3 DNA: TGTGCCAGCAGCGTAGGAAGACAGGGGGCGTTCGAGCAGTACTTC; CDR3 protein: CASSVGRQGAFEQYF
D gene: -; V gene: TRBV7-8; J gene: TRBJ1-5; clone size: -; CDR3 DNA: TGTGCCAGCAGCCCCGACCGTATGTATCAGCCCCAGCATTTT; CDR3 protein: CASSPDRMYQPQHF
D gene: TRBD2; V gene: TRBV7-9; J gene: TRBJ2-3; clone size: -; CDR3 DNA: TGTGCCAGCAGCTTAGTCCGGCTAGCGGGAGTGTCTTACACAGATACGCAGTATTTT; CDR3 protein: CASSLVRLAGVSYTDTQYF
D gene: -; V gene: TRBV6-1; J gene: TRBJ2-1; clone size: -; CDR3 DNA: TGTGCCAGCAGTGACCCAAGCTACAATGAGCAGTTCTTC; CDR3 protein: CASSDPSYNEQFF
D gene: -; V gene: TRBV2; J gene: TRBJ2-5; clone size: once; CDR3 DNA: TGTGCCAGCACGACGGGGACCACAACTGAGGAGACCCAGTACTTC; CDR3 protein: CASTTGTTTEETQYF
D gene: -; V gene: TRBV28; J gene: TRBJ1-1; clone size: few; CDR3 DNA: TGTGCCAGCAGTTTAACGGGGGAGGACACTGAAGCTTTCTTT; CDR3 protein: CASSLTGEDTEAFF
D gene: -; V gene: TRBV5-6; J gene: TRBJ2-7; clone size: -; CDR3 DNA: TGTGCCAGCAGTCTTGGGGCCGGCGAGCAGTACTTC; CDR3 protein: CASSLGAGEQYF
D gene: TRBD1; V gene: TRBV4-2; J gene: TRBJ1-2; clone size: -; CDR3 DNA: TGTGCCAGCAGCCAAGCTCACGACAGGGCGTATGGCTACACCTTC; CDR3 protein: CASSQAHDRAYGYTF
D gene: -; V gene: TRBV4-3; J gene: TRBJ2-7; clone size: -; CDR3 DNA: TGCGCCAGCAGCCGAGTCCTGGGACCATCATACGAGCAGTACTTC; CDR3 protein: CASSRVLGPSYEQYF
D gene: -; V gene: TRBV2; J gene: TRBJ1-5; clone size: once; CDR3 DNA: TGTGCCAGCAGTGAAGCGCTGATGGAGCTAATGAATCAGCCCCAGCATTTT; CDR3 protein: CASSEALMELMNQPQHF
D gene: -; V gene: TRBV7-3; J gene: TRBJ2-2; clone size: -; CDR3 DNA: TGTGCCAGCAGCCCGAATCGGCAAGGGCCCACCGGGGAGCTGTTTTTT; CDR3 protein: CASSPNRQGPTGELFF
D gene: -; V gene: TRBV6-4; J gene: TRBJ2-2; clone size: -; CDR3 DNA: TGTGCCATCAACTTAGGGGGGCGGAACACCGGGGAGCTGTTTTTT; CDR3 protein: CAINLGGRNTGELFF
D gene: -; V gene: TRBV19; J gene: TRBJ1-1; clone size: -; CDR3 DNA: TGTGCCACAACCAGACAGGTTATGAACACTGAAGCTTTCTTT; CDR3 protein: CATTRQVMNTEAFF
D gene: TRBD2; V gene: TRBV30; J gene: TRBJ2-7; clone size: -; CDR3 DNA: TGTGCCTGGAGTCCACCCACCGGGACTAGCGACTACGAGCAGTACTTC; CDR3 protein: CAWSPPTGTSDYEQYF
D gene: TRBD2; V gene: TRBV4-1; J gene: TRBJ2-3; clone size: -; CDR3 DNA: TGCGCCAGCAGCCAAGGGCAGTACGGGAGGGGGGCAGATACGCAGTATTTT; CDR3 protein: CASSQGQYGRGADTQYF
D gene: -; V gene: TRBV11-2; J gene: TRBJ2-2; clone size: -; CDR3 DNA: TGTGCCAGCAGCCCTAATACTTATTCGGAGGGTATCACCGGGGAGCTGTTTTTT; CDR3 protein: CASSPNTYSEGITGELFF
D gene: -; V gene: TRBV5-5; J gene: TRBJ2-7; clone size: -; CDR3 DNA: TGTGCCAGCAGTGTGATAGGTCGGAGCTCCTACGAGCAGTACTTC; CDR3 protein: CASSVIGRSSYEQYF
D gene: -; V gene: TRBV4-3; J gene: TRBJ2-3; clone size: -; CDR3 DNA: TGCGCCAGCAGCCAAGTAGGGGATACGCAGTATTTT; CDR3 protein: CASSQVGDTQYF
D gene: TRBD2; V gene: TRBV9; J gene: TRBJ2-7; clone size: -; CDR3 DNA: TGTGCCAGCAGCGTAGCTAGCGGGAACTACGAGCAGTACTTC; CDR3 protein: CASSVASGNYEQYF
D gene: -; V gene: TRBV27; J gene: TRBJ1-5; clone size: -; CDR3 DNA: TGTGCCAGCAGCCTTAGCTCAAGGAGCAATCAGCCCCAGCATTTT; CDR3 protein: CASSLSSRSNQPQHF
D gene: TRBD2; V gene: TRBV4-3; J gene: TRBJ2-3; clone size: -; CDR3 DNA: TGCGCCAGCAGCCAAGATGTCCCTAGCGGAGTGGATACGCAGTATTTT; CDR3 protein: CASSQDVPSGVDTQYF
D gene: TRBD2; V gene: TRBV7-2; J gene: TRBJ2-1; clone size: -; CDR3 DNA: TGTGCCAGCAGCGGATCTAGCGGAGGGAAGAATGAGCAGTTCTTC; CDR3 protein: CASSGSSGGKNEQFF
D gene: TRBD1; V gene: TRBV27; J gene: TRBJ2-3; clone size: -; CDR3 DNA: TGTGCCAGCACGCGGACAGGGGCGGCGGATACGCAGTATTTT; CDR3 protein: CASTRTGAADTQYF
D gene: -; V gene: TRBV27; J gene: TRBJ2-1; clone size: -; CDR3 DNA: TGTGCCAGCAGTTATAGGTCCGTTCTAAACAATGAGCAGTTCTTC; CDR3 protein: CASSYRSVLNNEQFF
D gene: TRBD1; V gene: TRBV27; J gene: TRBJ2-4; clone size: once; CDR3 DNA: TGTGCCAGCACCCCGGACAGGGGGGGTCTAATTCAGTACTTC; CDR3 protein: CASTPDRGGLIQYF
D gene: -; V gene: TRBV4-1; J gene: TRBJ1-1; clone size: -; CDR3 DNA: TGCGCCAGCAGCCAGGGACCGGGATATATGAACACTGAAGCTTTCTTT; CDR3 protein: CASSQGPGYMNTEAFF
D gene: -; V gene: TRBV19; J gene: TRBJ1-5; clone size: -; CDR3 DNA: TGTGCCAGTAGTATAGGCGGATATAGCAATCAGCCCCAGCATTTT; CDR3 protein: CASSIGGYSNQPQHF
D gene: -; V gene: TRBV29-1; J gene: TRBJ2-1; clone size: -; CDR3 DNA: TGCAGCGCCAGGGGCTCGGAGACCCGTTACAATGAGCAGTTCTTC; CDR3 protein: CSARGSETRYNEQFF
D gene: -; V gene: TRBV4-2; J gene: TRBJ2-5; clone size: -; CDR3 DNA: TGTGCCAGCAGCCCCACGGCTAGATGGGAGACCCAGTACTTC; CDR3 protein: CASSPTARWETQYF
D gene: -; V gene: TRBV15; J gene: TRBJ1-2; clone size: few; CDR3 DNA: TGTGCCACCAGCAGAGATTTTAGGGGCTACACCTTC; CDR3 protein: CATSRDFRGYTF
D gene: TRBD2; V gene: TRBV28; J gene: TRBJ2-7; clone size: -; CDR3 DNA: TGTGCCAGCAGTAACCTAGCGGGTAGCTCCTACGAGCAGTACTTC; CDR3 protein: CASSNLAGSSYEQYF
D gene: TRBD1; V gene: TRBV4-1; J gene: TRBJ1-1; clone size: -; CDR3 DNA: TGCGCCAGCAGCCACGACAGGACAGGGACAGATGAAGCTTTCTTT; CDR3 protein: CASSHDRTGTDEAFF
D gene: -; V gene: TRBV10-1; J gene: TRBJ2-4; clone size: -; CDR3 DNA: TGCGCCAGCAGTGATCTGGGGCTGGACATTCAGTACTTC; CDR3 protein: CASSDLGLDIQYF
D gene: -; V gene: TRBV6-5; J gene: TRBJ2-2; clone size: -; CDR3 DNA: TGTGCCAGCAGCGGGACAAAGCAGGGCGGGGAGCTGTTTTTT; CDR3 protein: CASSGTKQGGELFF
D gene: TRBD1; V gene: TRBV7-9; J gene: TRBJ1-6; clone size: -; CDR3 DNA: TGTGCCAGCAGCTTAGCTACAGGGGGGCAATCACCCCTCCACTTT; CDR3 protein: CASSLATGGQSPLHF
D gene: -; V gene: TRBV10-3; J gene: TRBJ2-1; clone size: -; CDR3 DNA: TGTGCCATCAGTGAGGACAGTCCCTTCTCCTACAATGAGCAGTTCTTC; CDR3 protein: CAISEDSPFSYNEQFF
D gene: -; V gene: TRBV9; J gene: TRBJ2-7; clone size: -; CDR3 DNA: TGTGCCAGCAGCGTAGGAGGGGGGAATATCAACGAGCAGTACTTC; CDR3 protein: CASSVGGGNINEQYF
D gene: -; V gene: TRBV28; J gene: TRBJ2-5; clone size: -; CDR3 DNA: TGTGCCAGCGGCCCCCTGGCCGGGACCCAGTACTTC; CDR3 protein: CASGPLAGTQYF
D gene: -; V gene: TRBV27; J gene: TRBJ2-3; clone size: -; CDR3 DNA: TGTGCCAGCAGTTTATTAGTAGGAGATACGCAGTATTTT; CDR3 protein: CASSLLVGDTQYF
D gene: -; V gene: TRBV5-1; J gene: TRBJ2-2; clone size: -; CDR3 DNA: TGCGCCAGCAGCTTGGTAGCATCCGGGGAGCTGTTTTTT; CDR3 protein: CASSLVASGELFF
D gene: -; V gene: TRBV2; J gene: TRBJ1-1; clone size: -; CDR3 DNA: TGTGCCAGCCAAGGGGGAGGAGAACAGACTGAAGCTTTCTTT; CDR3 protein: CASQGGGEQTEAFF
D gene: -; V gene: TRBV19; J gene: TRBJ1-1; clone size: few; CDR3 DNA: TGTGCCAGTATCTCCAGGGTGGAGGACACTGAAGCTTTCTTT; CDR3 protein: CASISRVEDTEAFF
D gene: TRBD1; V gene: TRBV7-2; J gene: TRBJ2-7; clone size: -; CDR3 DNA: TGTGCCAGCAGCTCCAACCCCGGACAGGGGGCGTTCGAGCAGTACTTC; CDR3 protein: CASSSNPGQGAFEQYF
D gene: TRBD2; V gene: TRBV9; J gene: TRBJ2-2; clone size: -; CDR3 DNA: TGTGCCAGCAGCCCCCGAGGGGTACTAGCGGGAGCCTGGGAGCTGTTTTTT; CDR3 protein: CASSPRGVLAGAWELFF
D gene: -; V gene: TRBV29-1; J gene: TRBJ2-7; clone size: -; CDR3 DNA: TGCAGCGTTGAACGGGAGAATTCCTACGAGCAGTACTTC; CDR3 protein: CSVERENSYEQYF
D gene: TRBD2; V gene: TRBV7-2; J gene: TRBJ2-1; clone size: -; CDR3 DNA: TGTGCCAGCAGCTTCTGGCGGGAGGGGTTACATGAGCAGTTCTTC; CDR3 protein: CASSFWREGLHEQFF
D gene: TRBD1; V gene: TRBV2; J gene: TRBJ1-5; clone size: -; CDR3 DNA: TGTGCCAGCAGTGATGATTGGACAGGGGCCAATCAGCCCCAGCATTTT; CDR3 protein: CASSDDWTGANQPQHF
D gene: TRBD1; V gene: TRBV6-6; J gene: TRBJ1-2; clone size: -; CDR3 DNA: TGTGCCAGCAGGCGGGACAGGGGAAACTATGGCTACACCTTC; CDR3 protein: CASRRDRGNYGYTF
D gene: TRBD1; V gene: TRBV28; J gene: TRBJ2-7; clone size: -; CDR3 DNA: TGTGCCAGTACAATGCTGGGACAGGACTACGAGCAGTACTTC; CDR3 protein: CASTMLGQDYEQYF
D gene: TRBD1; V gene: TRBV11-1; J gene: TRBJ1-2; clone size: -; CDR3 DNA: TGTGCCAGCAGCGTTGACAGGGGAGGCTATGGCTACACCTTC; CDR3 protein: CASSVDRGGYGYTF
D gene: TRBD2; V gene: TRBV4-2; J gene: TRBJ2-5; clone size: -; CDR3 DNA: TGTGCCAGCAGCCAAGATAATAGTCTAGCGGGAGCCGGGGAGACCCAGTACTTC; CDR3 protein: CASSQDNSLAGAGETQYF
D gene: TRBD1; V gene: TRBV11-2; J gene: TRBJ1-1; clone size: -; CDR3 DNA: TGTGCCAGCAGCTACAGGGGGACTGAAGCTTTCTTT; CDR3 protein: CASSYRGTEAFF
D gene: TRBD2; V gene: TRBV15; J gene: TRBJ2-1; clone size: -; CDR3 DNA: TGTGCCACCAGCAGAGCGGCGGGAGGGTACAATGAGCAGTTCTTC; CDR3 protein: CATSRAAGGYNEQFF